This T cell receptor beta chain was obtained from a study of Tregs in tolerant kidney transplant recipients. The CDR3 runs 15 residues. Germline V CDR1 and CDR2: SGHTA, FQGNSA. Germline trimming cut 0 bases from V and 2 bases from J; bases unmatched to any gene: 4. Related graft donors supplied nonmyeloablative bone marrow transplants, and mixed chimerism was transient. TCRdb's table, derived via immunoSEQ multiplex PCR, lists solely in-frame clones and lacks some. The listing records around 10,000 clones. Note on this clone: The read halts 3 residues ahead of the CDR3 end, with the missing end drawn from the germline J gene.

This receptor was taken from a human patient who received a combined kidney and bone marrow transplant. Some of the T cells might come from the graft donor. V is TRBV7-2 and J is TRBJ2-7, with 7 bases that match TRBD2. This specimen consisted of CD8+ T cells from blood (PBMCs), obtained 24 months after the transplant. The CDR3 bases that were read are TGTGCCAGCAGCTTAGCGGGGGACTACCCCTACGAG. It encodes CASSLAGDYPYE. The CDR3 in full is CASSLAGDYPYEQYF.